Listed here are 21 T cell receptor beta chains from one sample, sequenced in a study of ipilimumab plus nivolumab after autologous stem cell transplantation (dated by TCRdb to the early 2020s). Libraries were built with the immunoSEQ multiplex PCR assay. TCRdb carries this immuneACCESS record with in-frame sequences only. Its versions omit some clonotypes, under half of them owing to an unresolved V gene in the studies checked, with the rest unexplained. This sample comprises 84,000 or so clones, about 83% of them detected only once. Approximately 2.2% of the sample lies in the top ten. This specimen was PBMCs, taken in a trial of ipilimumab plus nivolumab as post-transplant consolidation. The receptors were sampled from a male donor with diffuse large B-cell lymphoma.

The rearrangement uses TRBV15 and TRBJ1-2; D not certain. The CDR3 runs to 12 residues. Germline values: CDR1 LNHNV, CDR2 YYDKDF (reference sequence). Deletions cut 0 bases from V and 6 bases from J, with 5 bases between. CDR3 loop: CATSRDWDGYTF. In DNA, the CDR3 is TGTGCCACCAGCAGAGATTGGGATGGCTACACCTTC.

The chain couples TRBV5-5 to TRBJ1-1, with D unclear. This CDR3 comprises 12 residues. The germline V gene has CDR1 SGHKS and CDR2 YYEKEE (reference sequence). Trimming took off 7 bases at V and 3 bases at J, with 10 bases between the two ends. The CDR3 nucleotides are TGTGCCAGCCGTAGCGATTACACTGAAGCTTTCTTT. Its protein is CASRSDYTEAFF.

The CDR3 region is CASSQAGTINQPQHF. The CDR3 region has the DNA TGCGCCAGCAGCCAAGCCGGGACCATAAATCAGCCCCAGCATTTT. V is TRBV4-1 and J is TRBJ1-5, with D possibly matching TRBD1 (5 bases). The V end lost 1 base, the J end lost 4 bases, and 11 bases lay between the germline ends. The CDR3 sequence is 15 residues long. In germline, CDR1 is MGHRA, CDR2 YSYEKL.

Remarks on this clone: Distinct nucleotide sequences in the sample also encode this CDR3. This chain joins TRBV5-1 and TRBJ2-5, with D possibly matching TRBD1 (5 bases). Germline lookup yields CDR1 SGHRS and CDR2 YFSETQ. The V end lost 0 bases, the J end lost 2 bases, and 8 bases lay between the germline ends. This CDR3 comprises 14 residues. This chain's CDR3 is CASSLGGGQETQYF. The CDR3, as DNA: TGCGCCAGCAGCTTGGGGGGCGGACAAGAGACCCAGTACTTC.

This chain joins TRBV18 and TRBJ2-7; 7 nucleotides align to TRBD1. J lost 0 bases, V lost 2 bases, and 1 base had no gene match. The germline CDR1 and CDR2 sequences are KGHSH and LQKENI. The CDR3 has 14 residues. The CDR3 region is CASSPDRASYEQYF. CDR3 bases: TGTGCCAGCTCACCAGACAGGGCCTCCTACGAGCAGTACTTC. The complete variable domain, with remaining parts taken from reference TRBV18 and TRBJ2-7, reads NAGVMQNPRHLVRRRGQEARLRCSPMKGHSHVYWYRQLPEEGLKFMVYLQKENIIDESGMPKERFSAEFPKEGPSILRIQQVVRGDSAAYFCASSPDRASYEQYFGPGTRLTVT.

This chain connects TRBV4-2 to TRBJ2-7; D is unresolved. V was shortened by 0 bases and J by 7 bases, with 13 bases between the two germline ends. Per germline, CDR1 LGHNA and CDR2 YNFKEQ. There are 14 residues in the CDR3. The CDR3 region is CASSQEPGMSEQYF. CDR3 sequence (DNA): TGTGCCAGCAGCCAAGAACCGGGTATGAGTGAGCAGTACTTC.

CDR3 coding DNA: TGTGCCAGCAGTTTATCGGGCAATCAGCCCCAGCATTTT. Its translation is CASSLSGNQPQHF. The chain joins TRBV27 to TRBJ1-5; no definite D call. The V end was cut by 0 bases, the J end by 2 bases, with 2 bases between. The CDR3 totals 13 residues. Germline CDR1 reads MNHEY; CDR2 reads SMNVEV (reference sequence).

This clone was observed once. The rearrangement joins TRBV5-1 to TRBJ2-3, with 11 nucleotides matching TRBD1. CDR3 length equals 17 residues. The germline V gene encodes CDR1 SGHRS and CDR2 YFSETQ. The junction had 11 bases not matched to a gene; V was cut back by 6 bases and J by 2 bases. The CDR3 DNA follows: TGCGCCAGCATGTATAGGACAGGGGGCCCCCACACAGATACGCAGTATTTT. It is translated as CASMYRTGGPHTDTQYF.

This chain connects TRBV5-4 to TRBJ1-1, with D maybe TRBD1 (5 bases). Between the trimmed V and J ends, which lost 4 bases and 4 bases, there was a span of 14 bases. The CDR3 runs 14 residues. Germline CDR1 and CDR2: SGHNT and YYREEE (reference sequence). Written as DNA, the CDR3 is TGTGCCAGCAGCCCCGACCAGAGGGGCACTGAAGCTTTCTTT. Translated: CASSPDQRGTEAFF.

The chain uses TRBV6-1 and TRBJ1-5, with D maybe TRBD1 (6 bases). This CDR3 spans 13 amino acids. Germline-derived CDR1 and CDR2 are MNHNS and SASEGT. Trimming removed 4 bases from V and 6 bases from J, with 10 bases in between. CDR3 amino acids: CASSVQGSQPQHF. For the CDR3, the DNA is TGTGCCAGCAGTGTTCAGGGGTCTCAGCCCCAGCATTTT.

This chain links TRBV7-9 with TRBJ1-1; TRBD1 is a possible D gene (5 bases). Trimming shortened V by 3 bases and J by 8 bases, and 16 bases separated the two germline ends. The CDR3 is 14 amino acids. Germline V gene lookup returns CDR1 SEHNR and CDR2 FQNEAQ (reference sequence). CDR3 protein: CASSFGIGEGEAFF. CDR3 coding DNA: TGTGCCAGCAGCTTTGGCATAGGGGAAGGGGAAGCTTTCTTT. The full variable domain, in which reference TRBV7-9 and TRBJ1-1 provide the parts outside the CDR3, is DTGVSQNPRHKITKRGQNVTFRCDPISEHNRLYWYRQTLGQGPEFLTYFQNEAQLEKSRLLSDRFSAERPKGSFSTLEIQRTEQGDSAMYLCASSFGIGEGEAFFGQGTRLTVV.

The chain couples TRBV5-4 to TRBJ2-2, with D uncertain. The length of the CDR3 is 14 residues. Germline V gene sequence: CDR1 SGHNT, CDR2 YYREEE (reference sequence). V lost 3 bases, J lost 0 bases, and 6 bases lay in between. The CDR3 nucleotides are TGTGCCAGCAGCTCGACCGCGAACACCGGGGAGCTGTTTTTT. Its protein product is CASSSTANTGELFF. The complete variable domain, with remaining parts taken from reference TRBV5-4 and TRBJ2-2, reads ETGVTQSPTHLIKTRGQQVTLRCSSQSGHNTVSWYQQALGQGPQFIFQYYREEENGRGNFPPRFSGLQFPNYSSELNVNALELDDSALYLCASSSTANTGELFFGEGSRLTVL.

The genes are TRBV4-1 and TRBJ2-1; the match to TRBD2 covers 13 bases. This CDR3 comprises 18 residues. Germline CDR1 MGHRA, CDR2 YSYEKL. After removal of 0 bases from V and 4 bases from J, the junction contained 6 bases not matched to a gene. Here the CDR3 reads CASSQDQAGLAGYNEQFF. In DNA, the CDR3 is TGCGCCAGCAGCCAAGATCAGGCGGGACTAGCGGGGTACAATGAGCAGTTCTTC.

V gene TRBV10-1 combines with J gene TRBJ2-3; D call uncertain. Germline CDR1 WNHNN, CDR2 SYGVQD (reference sequence). CDR3 size: 11 residues. Trimming stripped 5 bases from V and 2 bases from J, with 2 bases between. In DNA form, the CDR3 reads TGCGCCAGCAGTATCACAGATACGCAGTATTTT. Translation: CASSITDTQYF.

This CDR3 is CASAVRDSPLHF. The CDR3 DNA reads as TGTGCCAGCGCTGTCAGGGATTCACCCCTCCACTTT. This chain connects TRBV27 to TRBJ1-6; D may be TRBD1 (5 bases). V was pared by 8 bases and J by 8 bases, with 10 bases between. The CDR3 totals 12 residues. Germline CDR1 MNHEY, CDR2 SMNVEV (reference sequence).

This clone has only one observation. The chain employs TRBV11-2 and TRBJ1-2; possible D gene TRBD1, 5 bases. Germline CDR1 reads SGHAT; CDR2 reads FQNNGV. Deletions cut 5 bases from V and 7 bases from J, with 14 bases between. This CDR3 comprises 13 residues. The DNA for the CDR3 is TGTGCCAGCAGCAACCAGGGTTACGCTGGCTACACCTTC. It translates to CASSNQGYAGYTF.

The sample holds a few counts of this clone. J is TRBJ1-6 and V is TRBV11-2; D is undetermined. V lost 0 bases to trimming and J lost 9 bases, with 6 bases between them. Germline values: CDR1 SGHAT, CDR2 FQNNGV. The CDR3 has 13 amino acids. The CDR3 sequence: CASSLDYLSPLHF. CDR3 sequence (DNA): TGTGCCAGCAGCTTAGATTACCTTTCACCCCTCCACTTT.

The V call is TRBV6-5, the J call TRBJ1-5; D might be TRBD1 (6 bases). This CDR3 is built from 14 residues. The V gene's germline CDR1 is MNHEY and CDR2 SVGAGI. The V gene lost 8 bases and the J gene lost 4 bases, with 15 bases spanning the gap. CDR3 bases: TGTGCCAGCGGAGCGAGGGGGACTAATCAGCCCCAGCATTTT. Protein product: CASGARGTNQPQHF.

Only one count was recorded for this clone. The CDR3 DNA reads TGTGCCAGCGGCGTTACCTTGGCGTCTGGGGCCAACGTCCTGACTTTC. Protein: CASGVTLASGANVLTF. The gene calls are TRBV7-9 and TRBJ2-6; the D is unclear. The CDR3 loop spans 16 amino acids. CDR1 and CDR2 (germline): SEHNR, FQNEAQ (reference sequence). The V end was cut by 8 bases, the J end by 1 base, with 15 bases between.

The rearrangement joins TRBV4-3 to TRBJ1-2; 7 bases fit TRBD1. Trimming at V came to 0 bases and at J to 5 bases, leaving 6 bases not matched to a gene. Per germline, CDR1 LGHNA and CDR2 YSLEER. The length of the CDR3 is 15 residues. This CDR3 reads CASSQEVQGSYGYTF. In DNA, the CDR3 is TGCGCCAGCAGCCAAGAGGTACAGGGGAGTTATGGCTACACCTTC.

The chain links TRBV19 to TRBJ2-7, with TRBD1 identical over 7 bases. The CDR3 totals 15 residues. V shed 3 bases and J 4 bases; nucleotides not matched to a gene: 9. CDR1 LNHDA and CDR2 SQIVND come from the germline V gene (reference sequence). The CDR3 loop reads CASSIDSGQVYEQYF. CDR3 nucleotide sequence: TGTGCCAGTAGTATCGACTCCGGACAGGTATACGAGCAGTACTTC.